Below, one T cell receptor beta chain is given with its context. The antigen it binds to is not known. Base qualities were left out, and no much larger clone turns up one base away. CDR1 and CDR2 (LGHNA, YNFKEQ) derive from the germline V gene. There are 14 amino acids in the CDR3, from cysteine to phenylalanine inclusive. The CDR3 DNA has 42 bases and is translated from base 1. At the junction V is shortened by 0 bases and J by 3 bases, with 7 bases in between. The entry originates in a study of OX40 agonist ivuxolimab in advanced cancers. For the study in its entirety: Ivuxolimab was a fully human IgG2 agonistic monoclonal antibody targeting the costimulatory receptor OX40 (CD134). Intravenous ivuxolimab was administered to patients every 2 weeks at six dose levels: 0.01, 0.1, 0.3, 1.5, 3 and 10 mg/kg. Among the roughly 52 dose-escalation patients, around 19 had hepatocellular carcinoma, about 15 melanoma, 9 renal cell carcinoma and 9 head and neck cancer. In the dose-escalation cohort, 82.7% of patients were male, and the mean age was approximately 64 years, with a range of 23 to 79. Patients were allowed to have had prior anti-PD-1, anti-PD-L1 or anti-CTLA-4 therapy, and more than 35% of the dose-escalation patients had been treated with checkpoint inhibitors. Partial responses occurred in three dose-escalation patients: two with cutaneous melanoma and one with hepatocellular carcinoma. The point of sequencing TCRbeta in the periphery was to test whether ivuxolimab changed TCR sequence diversity and drove clonal T-cell expansion. The paper reports the monotherapy dose-escalation portion (N = 52 patients) of the phase I ivuxolimab trial.

What the research found in general, with its limitations: Antigen specificity was not determined for the clonally expanded peripheral T cells. On average, CD8+ T cells showed more expanded clones than CD4+ T cells after ivuxolimab. In the 0.1-3.0 mg/kg groups, partial responders had among the lowest normalized peripheral clonal expansion, particularly in CD8+ T cells. Low levels of normalized T-cell clonal expansion were also seen in some patients who did not respond. At doses of 0.1 to 3.0 mg/kg, clonal expansion of both CD4+ and CD8+ T cells in blood was seen between baseline and week 6.

Patients with a history of autoimmune disease or receiving systemic immunosuppression were excluded from the trial. Peripheral blood for TCR sequencing was drawn from every dose cohort at baseline, at cycle 4 day 1 and at cycle 7 day 1. The samples were taken from a phase I, first-in-human, multicenter, open-label dose-escalation trial of ivuxolimab. Adults with locally advanced or metastatic melanoma, renal cell, hepatocellular, or head and neck squamous cell carcinoma were enrolled in the trial. CD4+ and CD8+ T cells were sorted separately from peripheral blood before TCR sequencing. To sequence the TCRbeta CDR3 region, genomic DNA was isolated from the sorted cells. The immunoSEQ Assay was used to sequence the TCRbeta CDR3 regions. Drawn from immuneACCESS, this table holds only the in-frame rearrangements with V and J called that TCRdb kept. Clones are partly lost; checked studies trace under half to an unresolved V gene and leave the rest unexplained. Across this sample there are 35,000 to 55,000 clones, with approximately 84% seen only once. The top ten clonotypes cover about 15% of the sample.

Sequenced here: CD4+ or CD8+ T cells sorted from blood, sampled in a trial of the OX40 agonist ivuxolimab. In this chain, TRBV4-2 is recombined with TRBJ2-3; the D segment could be TRBD2, given 6 matching bases. The source of this sequence is an adult with an advanced solid tumor such as melanoma, head and neck, liver or kidney cancer. The DNA sequence is as follows: TGTGCCAGCAGCCAAGAGAGCGGGACAGATACGCAGTATTTT. This encodes CASSQESGTDTQYF.